Included here is one TCR beta chain sequence, with context. Profiling relied on immunoSEQ multiplex PCR, and the TCRdb table lists in-frame clones only, not all of them. This sample yields over 100,000 clones, of which over 70% are seen a single time; almost 4.5% belongs to the top ten. This sample is drawn from a study of blood T cell repertoires in COVID-19. In the study overall: The United States, Italy and Spain supplied acute and convalescent COVID-19 samples.

Germline V CDR1 and CDR2: SGHTA, FQGNSA. With 5 bases removed from V and 12 bases from J, the gap between germline ends came to 19 bases. The CDR3 extends over 13 amino acids. The clonotype was recovered from a human donor in a cohort sampled during active or convalescent COVID-19. This chain links TRBV7-2 with TRBJ1-1; no reliable D call. Material: peripheral blood. This CDR3 is CASSPLRGLGSFF. In DNA, the CDR3 is TGTGCCAGCAGCCCCTTAAGAGGGCTCGGGTCTTTCTTT.